This entry features one TCR beta chain sequence. This record comes from a study of OX40 agonist ivuxolimab in advanced cancers. Germline lookup yields CDR1 SGHRS and CDR2 YFSETQ. The length of the CDR3 is 14 residues. V was clipped by 1 base and J by 1 base, with 8 bases between them. The method was immunoSEQ multiplex PCR; TCRdb's version includes in-frame clones alone and lacks a portion of them. The sample contains 50,000 to 75,000 clones, 86% of which appear only once. Patients with autoimmune history or systemic immunosuppression were excluded. J is TRBJ1-2 and V is TRBV5-1, with unresolved D. The sequence was collected from an adult with an advanced solid tumor such as melanoma, head and neck, liver or kidney cancer. Here the sequenced sample was CD4+ or CD8+ T cells sorted from blood, taken in a trial of the OX40 agonist ivuxolimab. The CDR3 is CASSLNSLNYGYTF. DNA of the CDR3: TGCGCCAGCAGCTTGAACAGTCTTAACTATGGCTACACCTTC. Together with reference TRBV5-1 and TRBJ1-2, the CDR3 gives the full variable domain: KAGVTQTPRYLIKTRGQQVTLSCSPISGHRSVSWYQQTPGQGLQFLFEYFSETQRNKGNFPGRFSGRQFSNSRSEMNVSTLELGDSALYLCASSLNSLNYGYTFGSGTRLTVV.